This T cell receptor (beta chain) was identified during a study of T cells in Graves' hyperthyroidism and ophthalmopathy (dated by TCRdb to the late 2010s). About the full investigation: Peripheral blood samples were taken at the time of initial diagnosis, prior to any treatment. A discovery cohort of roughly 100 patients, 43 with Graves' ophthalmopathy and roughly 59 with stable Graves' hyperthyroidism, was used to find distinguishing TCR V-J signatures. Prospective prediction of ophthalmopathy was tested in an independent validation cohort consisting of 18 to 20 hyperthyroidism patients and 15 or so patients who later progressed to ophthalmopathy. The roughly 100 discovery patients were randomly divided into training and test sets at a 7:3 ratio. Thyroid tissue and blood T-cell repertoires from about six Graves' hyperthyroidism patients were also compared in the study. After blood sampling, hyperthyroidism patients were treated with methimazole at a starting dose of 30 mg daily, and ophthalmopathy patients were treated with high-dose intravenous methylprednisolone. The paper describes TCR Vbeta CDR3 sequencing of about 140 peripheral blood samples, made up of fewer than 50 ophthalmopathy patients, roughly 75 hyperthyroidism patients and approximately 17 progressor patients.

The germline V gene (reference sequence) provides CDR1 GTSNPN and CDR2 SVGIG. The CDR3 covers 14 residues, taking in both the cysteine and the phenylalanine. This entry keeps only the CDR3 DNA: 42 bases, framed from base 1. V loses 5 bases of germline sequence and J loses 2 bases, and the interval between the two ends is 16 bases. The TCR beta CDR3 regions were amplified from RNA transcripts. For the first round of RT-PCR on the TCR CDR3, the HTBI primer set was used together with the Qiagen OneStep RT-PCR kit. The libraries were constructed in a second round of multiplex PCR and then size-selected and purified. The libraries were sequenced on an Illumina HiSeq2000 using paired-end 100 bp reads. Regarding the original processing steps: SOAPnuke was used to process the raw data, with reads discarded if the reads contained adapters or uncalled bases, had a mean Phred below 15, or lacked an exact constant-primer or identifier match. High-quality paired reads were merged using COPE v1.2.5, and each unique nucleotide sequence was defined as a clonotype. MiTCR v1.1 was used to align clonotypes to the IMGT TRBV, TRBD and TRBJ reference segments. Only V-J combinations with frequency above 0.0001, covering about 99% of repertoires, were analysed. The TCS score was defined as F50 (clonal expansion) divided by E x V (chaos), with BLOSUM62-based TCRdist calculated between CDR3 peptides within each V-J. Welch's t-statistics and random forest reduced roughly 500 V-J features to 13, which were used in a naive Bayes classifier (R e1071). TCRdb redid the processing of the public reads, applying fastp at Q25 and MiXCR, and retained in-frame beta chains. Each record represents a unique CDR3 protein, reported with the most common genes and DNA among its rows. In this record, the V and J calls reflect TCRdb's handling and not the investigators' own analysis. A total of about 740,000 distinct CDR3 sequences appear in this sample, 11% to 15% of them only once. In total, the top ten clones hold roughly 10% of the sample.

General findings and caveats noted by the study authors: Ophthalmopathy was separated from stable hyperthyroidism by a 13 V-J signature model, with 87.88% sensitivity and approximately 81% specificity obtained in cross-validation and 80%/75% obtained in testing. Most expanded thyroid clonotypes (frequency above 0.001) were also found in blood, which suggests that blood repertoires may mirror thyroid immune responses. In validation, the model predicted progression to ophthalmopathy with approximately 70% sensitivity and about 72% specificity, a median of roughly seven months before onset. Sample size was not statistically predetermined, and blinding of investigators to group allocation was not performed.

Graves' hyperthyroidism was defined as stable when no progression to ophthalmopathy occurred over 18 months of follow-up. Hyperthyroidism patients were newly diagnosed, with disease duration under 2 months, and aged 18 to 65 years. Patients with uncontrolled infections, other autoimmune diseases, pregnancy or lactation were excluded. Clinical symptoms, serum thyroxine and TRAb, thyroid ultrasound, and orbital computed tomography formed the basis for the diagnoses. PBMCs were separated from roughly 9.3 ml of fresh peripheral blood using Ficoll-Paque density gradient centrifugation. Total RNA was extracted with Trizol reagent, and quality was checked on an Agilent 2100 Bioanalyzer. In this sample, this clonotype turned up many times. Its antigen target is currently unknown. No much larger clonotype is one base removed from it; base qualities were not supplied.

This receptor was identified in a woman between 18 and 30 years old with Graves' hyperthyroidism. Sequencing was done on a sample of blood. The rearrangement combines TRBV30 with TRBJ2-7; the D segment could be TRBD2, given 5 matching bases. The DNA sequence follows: TGTGCCTGGCGAAAGCAGAGGGTAACCTACGAGCAGTACTTC. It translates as CAWRKQRVTYEQYF.